These T cell receptor beta chains were read from a single sample in a study of cytomegalovirus exposure and HLA in healthy donors. Here immunoSEQ multiplex PCR was the method, and the copy in TCRdb shows in-frame clones only, minus some. There are approximately 100,000 clones in the sample; more than 75% occur only once, and approximately 2% lies in the top ten. The sequencing sample was made of PBMCs. These receptors were taken from a woman aged 40 to 50 in good health and CMV-seronegative. The CDR3 runs from the conserved cysteine through the conserved F or W. Fields, in order: clone size, D gene, V gene, J gene, CDR3 protein, CDR3 DNA. The D gene is left open where the match is weak. Clone size is stated in some rows and not others, as once, few, many or a class when expanded.

-	-	TRBV7-2	TRBJ2-7	CASSSNRDSYEQYF	TGTGCCAGCAGCTCCAACAGGGACTCCTACGAGCAGTACTTC
-	-	TRBV7-2	TRBJ1-3	CASSFSPPLSGNTIYF	TGTGCCAGCAGCTTCTCGCCCCCACTCTCTGGAAACACCATATATTTT
-	-	TRBV4-1	TRBJ1-4	CASGSQGGGNEKLFF	TGCGCCAGCGGGTCCCAAGGTGGAGGTAATGAAAAACTGTTTTTT
-	-	TRBV7-9	TRBJ1-1	CASSLVRGYEAFF	TGTGCCAGCAGCTTGGTGCGAGGTTATGAAGCTTTCTTT
-	-	TRBV7-2	TRBJ2-1	CASSYFTDNEQFF	TGTGCCAGCAGCTATTTCACTGACAATGAGCAGTTCTTC
-	-	TRBV2	TRBJ1-3	CASRGQGGNTIYF	TGTGCCAGCAGGGGCCAGGGAGGAAACACCATATATTTT
-	TRBD2	TRBV5-1	TRBJ2-2	CASSLDPGGDTGELFF	TGCGCCAGCAGCTTGGATCCGGGAGGGGACACCGGGGAGCTGTTTTTT
once	-	TRBV28	TRBJ2-2	CASSLTGELFF	TGTGCCAGCAGTCTAACCGGGGAGCTGTTTTTT
-	TRBD1	TRBV5-1	TRBJ2-5	CASSLYPRGQGATWGETQYF	TGCGCCAGCAGCTTGTACCCTCGGGGACAGGGGGCGACGTGGGGAGAGACCCAGTACTTC
-	-	TRBV6-1	TRBJ2-7	CASRQSYYEQYF	TGTGCCAGCAGACAGTCATACTACGAGCAGTACTTC
-	TRBD2	TRBV9	TRBJ2-7	CASSVDTGTSGKDEQYF	TGTGCCAGCAGCGTCGACACCGGGACTAGCGGGAAGGACGAGCAGTACTTC
-	-	TRBV29-1	TRBJ1-4	CSATDPWTRDNEKLFF	TGCAGCGCCACGGACCCCTGGACACGAGATAATGAAAAACTGTTTTTT
-	-	TRBV28	TRBJ1-3	CASRGIGNTIYF	TGTGCCAGCAGGGGCATAGGAAACACCATATATTTT
-	-	TRBV11-1	TRBJ1-1	CASSGGRYTEAFF	TGTGCCAGCTCAGGAGGCCGCTACACTGAAGCTTTCTTT
-	-	TRBV14	TRBJ2-7	CASSPGYEQYF	TGTGCCAGCAGCCCGGGGTACGAGCAGTACTTC
-	TRBD2	TRBV7-6	TRBJ2-1	CASSLSGSEQFF	TGTGCCAGCAGCTTAAGCGGGAGCGAGCAGTTCTTC
few	TRBD1	TRBV11-2	TRBJ1-4	CASSRTARGWEKLFF	TGTGCCAGCAGCCGAACGGCCAGGGGGTGGGAAAAACTGTTTTTT
-	-	TRBV4-1	TRBJ2-1	CASRGARYNEQFF	TGCGCCAGCAGGGGGGCTAGGTACAATGAGCAGTTCTTC
-	TRBD2	TRBV5-1	TRBJ2-1	CASSGTLLAGGGEQFF	TGCGCCAGCAGCGGGACGCTGCTAGCGGGAGGTGGAGAGCAGTTCTTC
once	TRBD2	TRBV9	TRBJ2-7	CASSPGGRQSSYEQYF	TGTGCCAGCAGCCCGGGGGGGCGACAAAGCTCCTACGAGCAGTACTTC
-	-	TRBV5-1	TRBJ1-4	CASRLASVPNEKLFF	TGCGCCAGCCGTCTTGCCTCGGTGCCTAATGAAAAACTGTTTTTT
-	TRBD1	TRBV15	TRBJ2-5	CATSSQQGPTETQYF	TGTGCCACCAGTTCTCAACAGGGGCCCACGGAGACCCAGTACTTC
-	TRBD1	TRBV6-1	TRBJ2-5	CASSANRDRQETQYF	TGTGCCAGCAGTGCAAACCGGGACAGACAAGAGACCCAGTACTTC
-	TRBD1	TRBV7-9	TRBJ1-2	CASSLGQIYGYTF	TGTGCCAGCAGCTTGGGACAGATCTATGGCTACACCTTC
-	TRBD1	TRBV7-6	TRBJ1-5	CASSSVSYGQGSRQPQHF	TGTGCCAGCAGCTCCGTAAGTTATGGACAGGGTTCGAGGCAGCCCCAGCATTTT
-	-	TRBV4-3	TRBJ1-2	CASSPTNQRDTVYGYTF	TGCGCCAGCAGCCCAACCAATCAAAGGGACACTGTATATGGCTACACCTTC
once	-	TRBV28	TRBJ2-1	CASLSASSYNEQFF	TGTGCCAGCCTTAGCGCCAGCTCCTACAATGAGCAGTTCTTC
-	-	TRBV19	TRBJ1-1	CASSATLNTEAFF	TGTGCCAGTAGTGCCACACTGAACACTGAAGCTTTCTTT
-	-	TRBV29-1	TRBJ2-1	CSVNSRSYNEQFF	TGCAGCGTTAATTCTCGCTCCTACAATGAGCAGTTCTTC
once	TRBD1	TRBV11-3	TRBJ2-1	CASSVRWTGYNEQFF	TGTGCCAGCAGCGTTAGATGGACAGGGTACAATGAGCAGTTCTTC
-	-	TRBV9	TRBJ2-2	CASSVPGGELFF	TGTGCCAGCAGCGTCCCGGGCGGGGAGCTGTTTTTT
few	TRBD1	TRBV10-3	TRBJ2-6	CAISGGTGGGGANVLTF	TGTGCCATCAGTGGGGGGACAGGGGGCGGTGGGGCCAACGTCCTGACTTTC
-	TRBD1	TRBV9	TRBJ2-1	CASSVATGGYNEQFF	TGTGCCAGCAGCGTAGCGACAGGGGGCTACAATGAGCAGTTCTTC
few	-	TRBV2	TRBJ1-1	CASKGRRGTEAFF	TGTGCCAGCAAGGGCCGAAGGGGGACTGAAGCTTTCTTT
few	-	TRBV6-5	TRBJ2-7	CASRITRLNYEQYF	TGTGCCAGCAGGATAACCAGGCTCAACTACGAGCAGTACTTC
-	-	TRBV7-9	TRBJ1-3	CASSPTGGSGNTIYF	TGTGCCAGCAGCCCGACCGGGGGCTCTGGAAACACCATATATTTT
-	-	TRBV5-1	TRBJ2-1	CASSPTPQDNEQFF	TGCGCCAGCAGCCCAACTCCCCAGGACAATGAGCAGTTCTTC
-	-	TRBV5-6	TRBJ1-4	CASSFVNEKLFF	TGTGCCAGCAGCTTCGTTAATGAAAAACTGTTTTTT
once	-	TRBV27	TRBJ1-2	CASSPLDGSPGGYTF	TGTGCCAGCAGCCCCCTTGACGGGTCACCGGGAGGCTACACCTTC
-	-	TRBV6-5	TRBJ2-5	CASSYSGQTQETQYF	TGTGCCAGCAGTTACTCGGGACAAACCCAAGAGACCCAGTACTTC
-	-	TRBV14	TRBJ2-7	CASSQDWGSSYEQYF	TGTGCCAGCAGCCAAGATTGGGGCAGCTCCTACGAGCAGTACTTC
few	-	TRBV6-6	TRBJ2-5	CASSQSNREETQYF	TGTGCCAGCAGTCAAAGCAACAGGGAGGAGACCCAGTACTTC
-	TRBD1	TRBV6-1	TRBJ1-4	CASSDRPLDREVAKLFF	TGTGCCAGCAGTGACCGACCCCTAGACAGGGAGGTTGCAAAACTGTTTTTT
-	TRBD2	TRBV5-1	TRBJ2-1	CASSFTSGSRYNEQFF	TGCGCCAGCAGCTTCACTAGCGGGAGTCGCTACAATGAGCAGTTCTTC
-	-	TRBV29-1	TRBJ1-1	CSVFKNTEAFF	TGCAGCGTGTTCAAGAACACTGAAGCTTTCTTT
-	-	TRBV9	TRBJ2-1	CASSVVSSRGNEQFF	TGTGCCAGCAGCGTAGTGTCCTCCAGGGGCAATGAGCAGTTCTTC
-	TRBD1	TRBV11-2	TRBJ2-1	CASSLVGQGWFF	TGTGCCAGCAGCTTAGTGGGACAGGGATGGTTCTTC
-	-	TRBV9	TRBJ1-4	CASSVRGGVGEKLFF	TGTGCCAGCAGCGTAAGAGGGGGGGTTGGCGAAAAACTGTTTTTT
once	TRBD2	TRBV9	TRBJ2-1	CASSVSSGSAYNEQFF	TGTGCCAGCAGCGTATCAAGCGGGAGTGCGTACAATGAGCAGTTCTTC